What follows is one TCR beta chain and its context. For TCR beta, libraries came from iRepertoire HTBI primers and Arm-PCR of CDR3 regions. TCRdb re-called the multiplex PCR reads with MiXCR, one entry per CDR3 protein. The data hold roughly 530,000 distinct CDR3 sequences, with more than 15% observed a single time. The time point is: newly diagnosed GD, antithyroid drugs for less than 3 months. RNA isolated from PBMCs was used to make the TCR library. The sample originates from a study of regulatory T cells in long-lasting Graves disease. V was shortened by 0 bases and J by 9 bases, with 10 bases between the two germline ends. Germline values: CDR1 SGDLS, CDR2 YYNGEE. This CDR3 is built from 13 residues. The same sample was also studied in work on T cells in Graves' hyperthyroidism and ophthalmopathy.

Source: peripheral blood mononuclear cells (PBMCs), taken at new diagnosis, from a patient treated with antithyroid drugs. The rearrangement links TRBV9 to TRBJ2-4; perhaps TRBD1 as D (6 bases). The clonotype originates from a woman aged 35 to 59 with Graves disease. The CDR3 loop is CASSVGGQGIQYF. CDR3 coding DNA: TGTGCCAGCAGCGTAGGGGGGCAGGGCATTCAGTACTTC.